This T cell receptor (beta chain) was captured by sequencing in a study of cytomegalovirus exposure and HLA in healthy donors. Across the whole study: Earlier, fewer than 130 million unique TCR beta sequences were recovered from around 180 million T cells by an analysis. Regarding the study as a whole: V- and J-gene trimming in TCR beta was tied to a missense DCLRE1C variant by an analysis performed later.

Both 60 Vbeta primers and 13 Jbeta primers went into the PCR. The method was immunoSEQ multiplex PCR; TCRdb's version includes in-frame clones alone and lacks a portion of them. The data hold over 70,000 clones, with roughly 64% observed a single time. Concerning this clone: What it binds is unknown.

CDR1 and CDR2 from the germline V gene are SGHRS and YFSETQ. The CDR3 spans 16 residues. The ends were cut back, 0 bases at V and 3 bases at J, with 10 bases in the middle. This sequence originates from a man aged 40-50 years in good health and CMV-seropositive. Specimen: PBMCs. The J gene is TRBJ1-6, the V gene TRBV5-1; D is undetermined. CDR3 coding DNA: TGCGCCAGCAGCTTGGAGGCAGGCCGCTATAATTCACCCCTCCACTTT. Amino acid sequence: CASSLEAGRYNSPLHF.